This TCR beta chain was profiled in a study of blood T cell repertoires in COVID-19. Across the whole study: Samples of COVID-19 (acute and convalescent) were obtained from the United States, Italy and Spain. T cells, B-cell-depleted T cells, or PBMCs supplied cDNA or gDNA.

Trimming removed 3 bases at V and 5 bases at J, with 7 bases between. CDR1 is SGHDN and CDR2 is FVKESK in the germline V gene. This CDR3 has 12 amino acids. Original methodology: Nucleated cell counts were estimated from reference gene primer amplification. Sequenced by immunoSEQ multiplex PCR; TCRdb stores in-frame clones only, minus some. V and J calls and clone size are copied from that table; D and trimming were computed from the DNA. Here the sample spans about 190,000 clones, roughly 79% being singletons. The sample consisted of peripheral blood. The receptor's source is a man in his sixties with active or convalescent COVID-19. This chain joins TRBV14 and TRBJ1-1; D is undetermined. The CDR3 protein is CASSQSWTEAFF. In DNA, the CDR3 is TGTGCCAGCAGCCAGAGTTGGACTGAAGCTTTCTTT.